This T cell receptor (beta chain) was sequenced for a study of blood T cell repertoires in COVID-19. Turning to the study itself: The United States, Italy and Spain provided the acute and convalescent COVID-19 samples. In each case, the material was cDNA or gDNA derived from T cells, B-cell-depleted T cells, or PBMCs.

Points on this clone: Within the sample, other DNA sequences also encode this same CDR3.

Per the authors' pipeline: For nucleated cells, counts were estimated from reference gene primer amplification. Some clones are missing from TCRdb's copy, which holds only in-frame ones; the method was immunoSEQ multiplex PCR. The V and J calls and clone size were taken over from that table, and D and trimming were inferred from the DNA. The repertoire holds around 110,000 clones, with around 86% as singletons. This CDR3 is built from 13 residues. Trimming removed 7 bases at V and 0 bases at J, with 9 bases between. Germline V gene lookup returns CDR1 SGDLS and CDR2 YYNGEE. This sequence was found in a man aged 35-49 years with acute or convalescent COVID-19. Sequencing was carried out using peripheral blood. The V gene is TRBV9, the J gene TRBJ2-3; D is possibly TRBD2 (6 bases). CDR3 residues: CASGSGSTDTQYF. CDR3 nucleotide sequence: TGTGCCAGCGGCAGCGGGAGCACAGATACGCAGTATTTT.